This T cell receptor beta chain derives from a study of cytomegalovirus exposure and HLA in healthy donors. Background on the study: Ancestry clustering placed around 80% of some 400 genotyped donors in the Caucasian-associated cluster.

Germline V gene sequence: CDR1 LNHDA, CDR2 SQIVND (reference sequence). This CDR3 region has 15 residues. The V end lost 3 bases, the J end lost 4 bases, and 16 bases lay between the germline ends. PCR amplification relied on 60 Vbeta primers (plus 13 Jbeta primers). The method was immunoSEQ multiplex PCR; TCRdb's version includes in-frame clones alone and lacks a portion of them. Its table lists roughly 76,000 clones. This chain uses TRBV19 with TRBJ2-7, with D perhaps matching TRBD1 (5 bases). Sequencing was carried out using PBMCs. The TCR comes from a female donor in good health and CMV-seropositive. CDR3 loop: CASSIRTGLRYEQYF. CDR3 coding DNA: TGTGCCAGTAGTATCCGTACAGGCCTTAGGTACGAGCAGTACTTC.